The 9 T cell receptor beta chains reported below all come from one sample, sequenced in a study of T cells in Graves' hyperthyroidism and ophthalmopathy. Regions amplified from RNA transcripts were the TCR beta CDR3 regions. The TCR CDR3 first-round RT-PCR relied on the HTBI primer set. TCRdb ran MiXCR on the multiplex PCR reads and lists one entry per CDR3 protein. The sample consists of more than 500,000 distinct CDR3 sequences, 15% to 20% of them appearing once. The sequenced sample consisted of blood. Every receptor here comes from a woman aged 25-40 years with Graves' hyperthyroidism.

This clonotype has a handful of counts. V is TRBV10-3 and J is TRBJ1-5; the D gene is possibly TRBD1 (5 bases). The CDR3 is 13 residues long. CDR1 is ENHRY, CDR2 SYGVKD, per germline. With 5 bases removed from V and 5 bases from J, the gap between germline ends came to 10 bases. CDR3 sequence (DNA): TGTGCCATCAGTCAGGGCGCGGATCAGCCCCAGCATTTT. This codes for CAISQGADQPQHF.

This clonotype was seen at least ten times. The genes are TRBV12-3 or TRBV12-4 and TRBJ1-2; D perhaps matches TRBD1 (5 bases). This CDR3 region has 14 residues. V was clipped by 4 bases and J by 3 bases, with 12 bases between them. CDR3 sequence reads: CASSYGTGDYGYTF. The CDR3 DNA is TGTGCCAGCAGTTACGGGACGGGAGACTATGGCTACACCTTC.

This clonotype was picked up one time. This chain joins TRBV24-1 and TRBJ2-7; D tentatively reads TRBD1 or TRBD2 (5 bases each). The length of the CDR3 is 16 residues. CDR1 and CDR2 from the germline V gene are KGHDR and SFDVKD. V lost 6 bases, J lost 0 bases, and 17 bases lay in between. CDR3 region: CATSLGRGVSSYEQYF. The CDR3 nucleotides are TGTGCCACCAGTCTAGGGAGAGGGGTAAGCTCCTACGAGCAGTACTTC.

This clonotype was picked up many times. One junction end does not reproduce the germline sequence, and a read error may be involved. The V and J genes are TRBV12-3 or TRBV12-4 and TRBJ2-7; D is uncertain. The CDR3 spans 12 residues. In DNA form, the CDR3 reads TGTGCCAGCAGTATAGCTTACTACGAGCAGTACTTC. Translated, it gives CASSIAYYEQYF.

This clonotype was picked up a small number of times. The chain has TRBV7-9 and TRBJ2-1; 12 nucleotides match TRBD2. With 2 bases clipped from V and 15 bases from J, the junction kept 11 bases outside the gene matches. Germline values: CDR1 SEHNR, CDR2 FQNEAQ (reference sequence). The CDR3 covers 15 residues. Here the CDR3 DNA reads TGTGCCAGCAGCTTATTAGCTAGCGGGAGGGCTAGTCCGTTCTTC. This translates into CASSLLASGRASPFF.

This clonotype was observed at least ten times. V and J are TRBV2 and TRBJ2-7, with D uncertain. Germline CDR1 SNHLY, CDR2 FYNNEI. The CDR3 runs 12 residues. Trimming took off 9 bases at V and 5 bases at J, with 14 bases between the two ends. The CDR3 here is CASRQESNEQYF. DNA for the CDR3: TGTGCCAGTCGGCAAGAGAGTAACGAGCAGTACTTC. The complete variable domain, with remaining parts taken from reference TRBV2 and TRBJ2-7, reads EPEVTQTPSHQVTQMGQEVILRCVPISNHLYFYWYRQILGQKVEFLVSFYNNEISEKSEIFDDQFSVERPDGSNFTLKIRSTKLEDSAMYFCASRQESNEQYFGPGTRLTVT.

This clonotype showed up many times. The V and J genes are TRBV7-2 and TRBJ1-2, with 11 bases aligning to TRBD1. The length of the CDR3 is 16 residues. V shed 5 bases and J 7 bases; nucleotides not matched to a gene: 12. CDR1 is SGHTA, CDR2 FQGNSA, per germline. The CDR3 region has the DNA TGTGCCAGCAGCCCCCAGGGGACAGGGGGGCGAGGTGGCTACACCTTC. This gives the protein CASSPQGTGGRGGYTF.

The chain joins TRBV24-1 to TRBJ2-3, with TRBD2 as a possible D gene (5 bases). CDR1 is KGHDR and CDR2 is SFDVKD in the germline V gene. The CDR3 runs to 15 residues. V gave up 5 bases and J gave up 6 bases, with 17 bases separating them. Written as DNA, the CDR3 is TGTGCCACCAGTGTGAGAGGTCGGGGTTTGGATACGCAGTATTTT. Translation gives CATSVRGRGLDTQYF.

CDR3 loop: CASSLLYSSYNEQFF. The CDR3 DNA sequence: TGTGCCAGCAGCCTTCTGTACTCCTCCTACAATGAGCAGTTCTTC. This chain uses TRBV7-6 with TRBJ2-1; no definite D call. The V and J ends lost 5 bases and 0 bases respectively, with 11 bases between them. The CDR3 totals 15 residues. The germline V gene encodes CDR1 SGHVS and CDR2 FNYEAQ.